This T cell receptor (beta chain) is drawn from a study of cytomegalovirus exposure and HLA in healthy donors. Study as a whole: Counted in an early data release were 75 million to 85 million unique TCRs from HLA-typed donors.

Amplification used 60 Vbeta primers and 13 Jbeta primers. Some clones are missing from TCRdb's copy, which holds only in-frame ones; the method was immunoSEQ multiplex PCR. The repertoire holds fewer than 140,000 clones, with around 71% as singletons. CDR1 and CDR2 (germline): SEHNR, FQNEAQ (reference sequence). The V segment lost 3 bases and the J segment 2 bases; nucleotides outside the gene matches: 1. CDR3 length equals 13 residues. The origin of this receptor is a boy aged 5-17 years in good health and CMV-seronegative. Sample: PBMCs. J is TRBJ2-7 and V is TRBV7-9; the match to TRBD1 covers 7 bases. CDR3 in amino acids: CASSLGQPYEQYF. The CDR3 nucleotides are TGTGCCAGCAGCTTGGGACAGCCCTACGAGCAGTACTTC.